Shown below are 23 T cell receptor beta chains from a single sample sequenced in a study of blood T cell repertoires in COVID-19. Using immunoSEQ multiplex PCR, the repertoire was profiled, and TCRdb retains in-frame clones only, with some absent. The sample lists about 250,000 clones, 70% to 90% occurring once. The sequenced material came from peripheral blood. The receptors derive from a man aged 45-65 years with COVID-19, enrolled during active disease.

V gene TRBV7-2 combines with J gene TRBJ2-7, with 7 bases identical to TRBD2. The trim removed 2 bases at V and 3 bases at J, leaving 4 bases unmatched. Germline V gene sequence: CDR1 SGHTA, CDR2 FQGNSA. The CDR3 runs 14 residues. The CDR3 DNA sequence: TGTGCCAGCAGCTTATTTCTAGCGGACTACGAGCAGTACTTC. It codes for CASSLFLADYEQYF.

The chain recombines TRBV6-5 with TRBJ2-1, with 15 bases fitting TRBD2. This CDR3 region has 13 residues. V gave up 6 bases and J gave up 13 bases; unmatched junction bases: 4. The V gene's germline CDR1 is MNHEY and CDR2 SVGAGI. The CDR3 DNA reads TGTGCCAGCAGAAGGACTAGCGGGGGGGCCCAGTTCTTC. Its protein is CASRRTSGGAQFF.

The V gene is TRBV7-8, the J gene TRBJ2-7; weak D call: TRBD1 (5 bases). CDR1 and CDR2 from the germline V gene are SGHVS and FQNEAQ. Trimming stripped 0 bases from V and 4 bases from J, with 16 bases between. The CDR3 spans 16 residues. The CDR3 DNA follows: TGTGCCAGCAGCTTAGCGCTGTTAGGGGCCCCTTACGAGCAGTACTTC. This gives the protein CASSLALLGAPYEQYF. The whole variable domain, remainder taken from reference TRBV7-8 and TRBJ2-7, is GAGVSQSPRYKVAKRGQDVALRCDPISGHVSLFWYQQALGQGPEFLTYFQNEAQLDKSGLPSDRFFAERPEGSVSTLKIQRTQQEDSAVYLCASSLALLGAPYEQYFGPGTRLTVT.

This clone appeared a single time. V gene TRBV5-1 combines with J gene TRBJ1-6; D ambiguous. CDR3 size: 15 residues. The V end lost 5 bases, the J end lost 1 base, and 10 bases lay between the germline ends. Per the germline V gene, CDR1 is SGHRS and CDR2 is YFSETQ. CDR3 loop: CASSEFQSYNSPLHF. The CDR3 DNA follows: TGCGCCAGCAGTGAGTTCCAATCCTATAATTCACCCCTCCACTTT.

V and J are TRBV5-4 and TRBJ1-2, with D possibly matching TRBD1 (5 bases). Germline CDR1 reads SGHNT; CDR2 reads YYREEE (reference sequence). The CDR3 runs to 15 residues. V shed 0 bases and J shed 7 bases, with 16 bases lying between them. CDR3 amino acids: CASSLANGGLIGYTF. As DNA, the CDR3 is TGTGCCAGCAGCTTGGCCAACGGGGGTCTAATTGGCTACACCTTC.

This chain connects TRBV7-3 to TRBJ2-3, with TRBD2 identical over 10 bases. With V trimmed by 5 bases and J by 1 base, 3 bases remained unmatched. Per the germline V gene, CDR1 is SGHTA and CDR2 is FQGTGA. CDR3 length: 15 amino acids. CDR3 sequence reads: CASSSGGAGTDTQYF. The CDR3 DNA reads TGTGCCAGCAGCAGCGGGGGGGCAGGCACAGATACGCAGTATTTT.

This sequence joins TRBV5-5 and TRBJ2-5, with a weak D call TRBD1 (6 bases). V gave up 4 bases and J gave up 0 bases, with 13 bases separating them. Per the germline V gene, CDR1 is SGHKS and CDR2 is YYEKEE (reference sequence). There are 15 residues in the CDR3. This CDR3 reads CASSLLQGYQETQYF. CDR3 sequence (DNA): TGTGCCAGCAGCCTGCTACAGGGTTACCAAGAGACCCAGTACTTC.

The CDR3 here is CASSLDHRVNSPLHF. The CDR3 nucleotides are TGTGCCAGCAGCTTAGATCACAGGGTTAATTCACCCCTCCACTTT. The chain employs TRBV7-3 and TRBJ1-6; possibly TRBD1 for D (6 bases). The CDR3 is made up of 15 amino acids. The germline V gene has CDR1 SGHTA and CDR2 FQGTGA. V was trimmed by 2 bases and J by 6 bases, leaving 11 bases between them.

The chain combines TRBV19 with TRBJ2-2; 10 nucleotides match TRBD2. The CDR3 is 16 residues long. V shed 7 bases and J 2 bases; nucleotides not matched to a gene: 7. The germline V gene encodes CDR1 LNHDA and CDR2 SQIVND (reference sequence). The CDR3 region has the DNA TGTGCCAGTATTAAGCGGGGGGGTCCCAACACCGGGGAGCTGTTTTTT. It specifies CASIKRGGPNTGELFF.

The chain has TRBV5-3 and TRBJ1-2; 7 nucleotides agree with TRBD1. TRBV5-3 carries the ORF label, with uncertain function. The length of the CDR3 is 14 residues. The V segment lost 4 bases and the J segment 2 bases; nucleotides outside the gene matches: 5. CDR3 residues: CARSHRQGNYGYTF. The CDR3 DNA follows: TGTGCCAGAAGCCACAGACAGGGAAACTATGGCTACACCTTC.

This clone has just a few counts. V gene TRBV5-1 combines with J gene TRBJ2-7, with TRBD1 as a possible D gene (5 bases). Germline CDR1 reads SGHRS; CDR2 reads YFSETQ. Trimming cost V 2 bases and J 2 bases, with 8 bases left between them. The CDR3 is made up of 13 amino acids. The CDR3 here is CASSFDSAYEQYF. The CDR3 DNA reads as TGCGCCAGCAGCTTCGACAGTGCCTACGAGCAGTACTTC.

V gene TRBV3-1 (or the pseudogene TRBV3-2) combines with J gene TRBJ2-5; D may be TRBD2 (5 bases). V was pared by 0 bases and J by 7 bases, with 12 bases between. CDR3 length: 14 amino acids. The germline V gene encodes CDR1 LGHDT and CDR2 YNNKEL (reference sequence). Here the CDR3 DNA reads TGTGCCAGCAGCCAAGATTGGTCGGCGGGGACCCAGTACTTC. Translating gives CASSQDWSAGTQYF.

The chain recombines TRBV18 with TRBJ1-5; 7 bases align to TRBD1. J was trimmed by 6 bases and V by 4 bases; bases with no gene match: 3. CDR1 is KGHSH and CDR2 is LQKENI in the germline V gene. The CDR3 runs 13 residues. CDR3 coding DNA: TGTGCCAGCTCACAAGGGGGCGGTCAGCCCCAGCATTTT. This codes for CASSQGGGQPQHF.

The chain carries TRBV7-2 and TRBJ2-3, with TRBD2 identical over 9 bases. The V segment lost 0 bases and the J segment 5 bases; nucleotides outside the gene matches: 9. This CDR3 has 17 amino acids. In germline, CDR1 is SGHTA, CDR2 FQGNSA. CDR3 amino acids: CASSLALSGGRKDTQYF. CDR3 nucleotides: TGTGCCAGCAGCTTAGCCCTTAGCGGGGGTCGGAAAGATACGCAGTATTTT.

The V call is TRBV7-9, the J call TRBJ2-1; the D gene is possibly TRBD2 (5 bases). Between the trimmed V and J ends, which lost 1 base and 4 bases, there was a span of 8 bases. The CDR3 covers 14 residues. Germline loops: CDR1 SEHNR, CDR2 FQNEAQ (reference sequence). CDR3 sequence (DNA): TGTGCCAGCAGCTTAGTTTCGGGGTACAATGAGCAGTTCTTC. It encodes CASSLVSGYNEQFF.

This chain joins TRBV29-1 and TRBJ2-3, with D possibly matching TRBD2 (6 bases). V shed 7 bases and J shed 3 bases, with 8 bases lying between them. Germline assignment: CDR1 SQVTM and CDR2 ANQGSEA. This CDR3 contains 11 residues. This CDR3 is CSGGGTDTQYF. The CDR3 bases are TGCAGCGGTGGAGGGACAGATACGCAGTATTTT.

This clone was observed a single time. The chain combines TRBV6-5 with TRBJ1-2; D is undetermined. The CDR3 is made up of 15 amino acids. Between the trimmed V and J ends, which lost 0 bases and 5 bases, there was a span of 13 bases. The V gene's germline CDR1 is MNHEY and CDR2 SVGAGI. The CDR3 is CASSYSSVTGYGYTF. As DNA, the CDR3 is TGTGCCAGCAGTTACTCGTCGGTGACGGGATATGGCTACACCTTC.

The V and J genes are TRBV3-1 (or the pseudogene TRBV3-2) and TRBJ1-6; D ambiguous. Germline-derived CDR1 and CDR2 are LGHDT and YNNKEL (reference sequence). The germline V and J ends were trimmed by 3 bases and 4 bases, with 7 bases remaining between them. The CDR3 is made up of 14 amino acids. In DNA form, the CDR3 reads TGTGCCAGCAGCCAGAGGCAGTATAATTCACCCCTCCACTTT. Amino acid sequence: CASSQRQYNSPLHF.

V usage is TRBV19 and J usage is TRBJ1-4, with TRBD1 as a possible D gene (6 bases). Germline loops: CDR1 LNHDA, CDR2 SQIVND (reference sequence). Trimming took off 10 bases at V and 5 bases at J, with 11 bases between the two ends. The CDR3 runs 12 residues. CDR3 region: CAIGQKNEKLFF. The DNA for the CDR3 is TGTGCCATTGGACAGAAGAATGAAAAACTGTTTTTT.

The CDR3 sequence is CAISESTAGVQPQHF. For the CDR3, the DNA is TGTGCCATCAGTGAGTCGACGGCAGGGGTGCAGCCCCAGCATTTT. The J gene is TRBJ1-5, the V gene TRBV10-3, with a possible D match to TRBD1 (6 bases). V shed 0 bases and J shed 7 bases, with 13 bases lying between them. The CDR3 has 15 amino acids. Germline lookup yields CDR1 ENHRY and CDR2 SYGVKD.

The rearrangement links TRBV2 to TRBJ2-7; 7 nucleotides align to TRBD1. Trimming cost V 11 bases and J 2 bases; bases outside gene matches: 9. Per the germline V gene, CDR1 is SNHLY and CDR2 is FYNNEI. The CDR3 length is 13 residues. This chain's CDR3 is CAVEGGQTYEQYF. CDR3 nucleotide sequence: TGTGCCGTAGAAGGGGGACAGACCTACGAGCAGTACTTC.

The J gene is TRBJ2-7, the V gene TRBV30; D is uncertain. The CDR3 extends over 12 amino acids. Germline lookup yields CDR1 GTSNPN and CDR2 SVGIG (reference sequence). With 2 bases removed from V and 2 bases from J, the gap between germline ends came to 7 bases. The CDR3 DNA reads TGTGCCTGGAGTATGACAACCTACGAGCAGTACTTC. Its translation is CAWSMTTYEQYF.

A note on this clone: Within the sample, other DNA sequences also encode this same CDR3. The CDR3 DNA follows: TGCGCCAGCAGCCCACAGGGCGGCACTGAAGCTTTCTTT. It specifies CASSPQGGTEAFF. The chain combines TRBV4-1 with TRBJ1-1, with a possible D match to TRBD1 (6 bases). The V end was cut by 4 bases, the J end by 4 bases, with 10 bases between. The germline V gene encodes CDR1 MGHRA and CDR2 YSYEKL. This CDR3 contains 13 residues.